This T cell receptor (beta chain) was captured by sequencing in a study of T cell responses to AZD1222 COVID-19 vaccine. Study findings and constraints: Mostly white British, mostly female donors; authors suggested clonal diversity may be underestimated. Close to half of spike-specific TCRs reportedly recognize unmutated variant regions. With two AZD1222 doses given, Spike-specific TCR breadth and depth both rose.

TCRdb's copy holds only in-frame clones and misses some; the assay was immunoSEQ multiplex PCR. The sample contains some 110,000 clones, around 91% of which appear only once. V lost 6 bases and J lost 3; bases outside the gene matches: 24. Germline V gives CDR1 MDHEN, CDR2 SYDVKM. CDR3 size: 20 residues. Of note for this clone: Antigen unknown.

The starting material was peripheral blood, obtained 28 days after the second AZD1222 dose. The origin of this receptor is an adult who received the AZD1222 COVID-19 vaccine. The V gene is TRBV28, the J gene TRBJ1-2, with 8 bases matching TRBD1. The chain's CDR3 is CASRRGWALRQGPKYYGYTF. The DNA of the CDR3 is TGTGCCAGCAGACGTGGATGGGCATTGCGACAGGGGCCGAAGTACTATGGCTACACCTTC.